Only a few counts were recorded for the clone carrying this TCR beta chain. Sequenced by immunoSEQ multiplex PCR; TCRdb stores in-frame clones only, minus some. The sample yields around 130,000 clones, roughly 79% seen once. Germline V lookup: CDR1 SGHRS, CDR2 YFSETQ. This CDR3 region has 14 residues. With 2 bases removed from V and 4 bases from J, the gap between germline ends came to 11 bases. The sample is drawn from a study of blood T cell repertoires in COVID-19. The overall study: COVID-19 samples from acute and convalescent phases originated in the United States, Italy and Spain.

The origin of this receptor is a human donor in a cohort sampled during active COVID-19. The V gene is TRBV5-1, the J gene TRBJ2-3, with D perhaps TRBD1 (6 bases). The specimen was peripheral blood. The CDR3 sequence: CASSFTGIPDTQYF. The DNA for the CDR3 is TGCGCCAGCAGCTTTACAGGGATCCCAGATACGCAGTATTTT. Based on the CDR3 plus reference TRBV5-1 and TRBJ2-3, the full variable domain is KAGVTQTPRYLIKTRGQQVTLSCSPISGHRSVSWYQQTPGQGLQFLFEYFSETQRNKGNFPGRFSGRQFSNSRSEMNVSTLELGDSALYLCASSFTGIPDTQYFGPGTRLTVL.